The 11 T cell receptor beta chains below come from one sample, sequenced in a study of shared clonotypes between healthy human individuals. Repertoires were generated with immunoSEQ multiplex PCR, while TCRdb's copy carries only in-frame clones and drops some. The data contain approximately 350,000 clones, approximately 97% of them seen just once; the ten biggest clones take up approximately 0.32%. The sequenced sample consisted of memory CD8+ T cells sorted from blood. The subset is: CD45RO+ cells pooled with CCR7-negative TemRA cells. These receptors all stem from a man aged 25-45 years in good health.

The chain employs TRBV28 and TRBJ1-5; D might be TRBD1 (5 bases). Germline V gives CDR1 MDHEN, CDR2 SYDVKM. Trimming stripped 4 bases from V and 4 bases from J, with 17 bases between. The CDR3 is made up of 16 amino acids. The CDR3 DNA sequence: TGTGCCAGCAGTTCGCCAGGGTTAGGGTCAAATCAGCCCCAGCATTTT. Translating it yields CASSSPGLGSNQPQHF. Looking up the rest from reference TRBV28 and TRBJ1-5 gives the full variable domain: DVKVTQSSRYLVKRTGEKVFLECVQDMDHENMFWYRQDPGLGLRLIYFSYDVKMKEKGDIPEGYSVSREKKERFSLILESASTNQTSMYLCASSSPGLGSNQPQHFGDGTRLSIL.

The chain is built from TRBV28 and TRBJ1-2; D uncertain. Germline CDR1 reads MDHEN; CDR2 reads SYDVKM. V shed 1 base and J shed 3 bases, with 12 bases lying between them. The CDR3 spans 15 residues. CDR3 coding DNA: TGTGCCAGCAGTTTATTGGAGATAACGGACTATGGCTACACCTTC. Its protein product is CASSLLEITDYGYTF.

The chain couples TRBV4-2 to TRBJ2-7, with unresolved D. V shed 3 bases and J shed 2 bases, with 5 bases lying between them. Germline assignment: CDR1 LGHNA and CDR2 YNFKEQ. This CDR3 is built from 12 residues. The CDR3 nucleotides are TGTGCCAGCAGCCAGCCCCCCTACGAGCAGTACTTC. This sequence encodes CASSQPPYEQYF.

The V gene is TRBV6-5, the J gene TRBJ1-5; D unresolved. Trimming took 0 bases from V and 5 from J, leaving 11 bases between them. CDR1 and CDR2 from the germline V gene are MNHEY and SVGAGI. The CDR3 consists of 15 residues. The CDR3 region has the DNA TGTGCCAGCAGTTACTCGATGGCAGCCCATCAGCCCCAGCATTTT. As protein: CASSYSMAAHQPQHF.

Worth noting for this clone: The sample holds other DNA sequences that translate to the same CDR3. The CDR3 sequence: CASSLTGGANYGYTF. The CDR3 coding sequence is TGTGCCAGCAGCTTAACAGGGGGCGCTAACTATGGCTACACCTTC. The gene calls are TRBV7-9 and TRBJ1-2, with TRBD1 matching 9 bases. This CDR3 is built from 15 residues. The V gene end was trimmed by 2 bases and the J gene end by 0 bases; junction bases not matched to a gene: 1. The germline V gene has CDR1 SEHNR and CDR2 FQNEAQ (reference sequence).

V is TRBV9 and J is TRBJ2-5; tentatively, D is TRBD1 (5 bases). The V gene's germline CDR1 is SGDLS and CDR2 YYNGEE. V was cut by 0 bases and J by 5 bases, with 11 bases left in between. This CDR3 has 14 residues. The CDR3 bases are TGTGCCAGCAGCGTAGCAGGGATGCGGGAGACCCAGTACTTC. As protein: CASSVAGMRETQYF.

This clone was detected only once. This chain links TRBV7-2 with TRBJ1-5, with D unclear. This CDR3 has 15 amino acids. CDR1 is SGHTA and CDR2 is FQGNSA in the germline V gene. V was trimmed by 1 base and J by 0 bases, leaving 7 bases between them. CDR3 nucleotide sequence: TGTGCCAGCAGCTTAGGGGGTTATAGCAATCAGCCCCAGCATTTT. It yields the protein CASSLGGYSNQPQHF.

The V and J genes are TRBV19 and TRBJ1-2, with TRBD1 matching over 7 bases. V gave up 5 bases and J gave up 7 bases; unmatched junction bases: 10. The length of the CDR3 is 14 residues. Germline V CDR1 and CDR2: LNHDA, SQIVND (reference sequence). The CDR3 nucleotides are TGTGCCAGTAGTTCACCAAGGACAGGCTCTGGCTACACCTTC. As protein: CASSSPRTGSGYTF.

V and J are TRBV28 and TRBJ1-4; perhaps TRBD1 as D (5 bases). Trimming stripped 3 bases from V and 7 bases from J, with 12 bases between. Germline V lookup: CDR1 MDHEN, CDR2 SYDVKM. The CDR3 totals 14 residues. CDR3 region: CASSLGGASEKLFF. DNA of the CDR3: TGTGCCAGCAGTTTGGGAGGGGCAAGTGAAAAACTGTTTTTT. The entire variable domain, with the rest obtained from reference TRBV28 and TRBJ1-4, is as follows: DVKVTQSSRYLVKRTGEKVFLECVQDMDHENMFWYRQDPGLGLRLIYFSYDVKMKEKGDIPEGYSVSREKKERFSLILESASTNQTSMYLCASSLGGASEKLFFGSGTQLSVL.

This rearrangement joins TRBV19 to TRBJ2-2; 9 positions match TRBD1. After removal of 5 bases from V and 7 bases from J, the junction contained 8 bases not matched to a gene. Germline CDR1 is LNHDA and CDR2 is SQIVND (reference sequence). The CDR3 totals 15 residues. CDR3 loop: CASSRTGGRGGELFF. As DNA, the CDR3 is TGTGCCAGTAGTCGTACAGGGGGCAGGGGCGGGGAGCTGTTTTTT.

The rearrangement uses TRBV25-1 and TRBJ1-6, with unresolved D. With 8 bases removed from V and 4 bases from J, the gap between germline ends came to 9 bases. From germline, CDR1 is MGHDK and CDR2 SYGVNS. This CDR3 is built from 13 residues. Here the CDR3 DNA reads TGTGCCAGCCTAGGACGGTATAATTCACCCCTCCACTTT. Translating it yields CASLGRYNSPLHF. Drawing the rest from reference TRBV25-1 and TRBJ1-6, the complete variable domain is EADIYQTPRYLVIGTGKKITLECSQTMGHDKMYWYQQDPGMELHLIHYSYGVNSTEKGDLSSESTVSRIRTEHFPLTLESARPSHTSQYLCASLGRYNSPLHFGNGTRLTVT.